This T cell receptor beta chain was captured by sequencing in a study of cytomegalovirus exposure and HLA in healthy donors. Broader study findings: Another analysis was done later, and it associated 17,000 or so TCR beta sequences with HLA alleles at 0.05 false discovery rate. In a later analysis, a missense DCLRE1C variant was linked to TCR beta V- and J-gene trimming.

Primers included in the PCR were 60 Vbeta and 13 Jbeta primers. The method was immunoSEQ multiplex PCR; TCRdb's version includes in-frame clones alone and lacks a portion of them. The data show under 200,000 clones, about 86% seen once. Trimming cost V 1 base and J 8 bases, with 11 bases left between them. CDR1 is LGHNA and CDR2 is YNFKEQ in the germline V gene. There are 13 residues in the CDR3. Of note for this clone: Antigen specificity is unknown.

The source material was PBMCs. The V call is TRBV4-2, the J call TRBJ1-1; TRBD1 might be the D (5 bases). The source is a woman younger than 30 in good health and CMV-seronegative. The DNA of the CDR3 is TGTGCCAGCAGCCAAGGGCAGGGTTGGGAAGCTTTCTTT. This gives the protein CASSQGQGWEAFF.